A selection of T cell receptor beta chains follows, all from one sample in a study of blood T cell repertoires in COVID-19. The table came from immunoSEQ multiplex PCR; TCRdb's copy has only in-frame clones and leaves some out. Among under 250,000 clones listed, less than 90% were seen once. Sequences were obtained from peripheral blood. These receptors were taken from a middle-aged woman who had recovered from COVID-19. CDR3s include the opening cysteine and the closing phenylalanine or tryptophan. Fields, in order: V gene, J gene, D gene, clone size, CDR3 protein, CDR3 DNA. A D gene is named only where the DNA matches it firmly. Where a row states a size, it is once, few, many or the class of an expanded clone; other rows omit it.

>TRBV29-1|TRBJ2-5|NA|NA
CSVRGTLGQETQYF
TGCAGCGTGCGCGGGACCCTCGGCCAAGAGACCCAGTACTTC
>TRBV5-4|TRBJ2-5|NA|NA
CASSSKISGTGETQYF
TGTGCCAGCAGCTCCAAAATCTCAGGGACTGGAGAGACCCAGTACTTC
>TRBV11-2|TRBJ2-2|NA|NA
CASRPNLLRVRNTGELFF
TGTGCCAGCAGACCTAACCTCCTTCGGGTCAGAAACACCGGGGAGCTGTTTTTT
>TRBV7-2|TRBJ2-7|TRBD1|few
CASSGPGQGLGGEQYF
TGTGCCAGCAGCGGTCCGGGACAGGGGTTGGGAGGCGAGCAGTACTTC
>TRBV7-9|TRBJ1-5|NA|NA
CASSLWGDQPQHF
TGTGCCAGCAGCTTATGGGGGGATCAGCCCCAGCATTTT
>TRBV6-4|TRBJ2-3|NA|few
CASRSGISTDTQYF
TGTGCCAGCCGCTCGGGGATTAGCACAGATACGCAGTATTTT
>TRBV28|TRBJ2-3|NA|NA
CASSWTLEGGDTQYF
TGTGCCAGCAGTTGGACCCTTGAAGGGGGAGATACGCAGTATTTT
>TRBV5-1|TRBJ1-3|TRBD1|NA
CASSVASGQNSGNTIYF
TGCGCCAGCAGCGTAGCCTCGGGACAGAACTCTGGAAACACCATATATTTT
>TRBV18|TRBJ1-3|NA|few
CASSPQTEGNTIYF
TGTGCCAGCTCACCCCAAACAGAAGGAAACACCATATATTTT
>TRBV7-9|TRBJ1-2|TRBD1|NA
CASNTPGQGYGYTF
TGTGCCAGCAACACCCCGGGACAGGGGTATGGCTACACCTTC
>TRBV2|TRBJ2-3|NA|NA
CASIRPSTDTQYF
TGTGCCAGCATCAGGCCTAGCACAGATACGCAGTATTTT
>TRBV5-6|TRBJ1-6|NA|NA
CASSLGYGSSYNSPLHF
TGTGCCAGCAGCTTGGGTTACGGGTCCTCCTATAATTCACCCCTCCACTTT